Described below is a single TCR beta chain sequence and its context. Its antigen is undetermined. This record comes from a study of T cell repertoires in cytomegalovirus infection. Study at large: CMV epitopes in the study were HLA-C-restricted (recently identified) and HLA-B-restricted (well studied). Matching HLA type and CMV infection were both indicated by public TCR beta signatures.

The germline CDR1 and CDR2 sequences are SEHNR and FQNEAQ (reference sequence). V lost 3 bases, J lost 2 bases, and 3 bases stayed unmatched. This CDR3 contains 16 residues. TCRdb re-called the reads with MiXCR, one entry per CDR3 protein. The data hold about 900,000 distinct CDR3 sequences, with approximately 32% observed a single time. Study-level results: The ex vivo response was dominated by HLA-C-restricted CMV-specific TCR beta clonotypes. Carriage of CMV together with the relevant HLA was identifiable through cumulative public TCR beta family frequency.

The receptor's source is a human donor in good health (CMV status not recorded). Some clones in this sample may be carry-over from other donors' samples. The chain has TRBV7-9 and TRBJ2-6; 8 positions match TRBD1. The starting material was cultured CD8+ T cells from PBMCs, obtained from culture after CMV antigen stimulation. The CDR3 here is CASSFPGGPGANVLTF. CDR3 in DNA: TGTGCCAGCAGCTTCCCAGGGGGCCCTGGGGCCAACGTCCTGACTTTC.